A single sample gave rise to the 15 T cell receptor beta chains below, sequenced in a study of T-cell reconstitution after alpha-beta-depleted transplantation in children. Unique molecular identifiers were incorporated when the TCRbeta library was constructed. A single record per CDR3 protein comes from TCRdb applying MiXCR to the PCR reads. The data show over 550,000 distinct CDR3 sequences, 10% to 13% seen once. The input for sequencing was PBMCs from the stem cell graft donor, taken from the stem cell graft. The receptors originated from a human donor who donated a stem cell graft to a child with acute myeloid leukemia.

On this clonotype itself: This sequence may be a read error, since a much larger clone differs from it by one base. The J gene is TRBJ2-6, the V gene TRBV20-1; TRBD2 agrees at 9 bases. The CDR3 has 17 amino acids. CDR1 DFQATT and CDR2 SNEGSKA come from the germline V gene (reference sequence). The CDR3 bases are TGCTGTGCTAGAAAGTTAGCGGGAGATTCTGGGGCCAACGTCCTGACTTTC. Translation gives CCARKLAGDSGANVLTF.

A few counts support this clonotype. The chain is built from TRBV10-3 and TRBJ1-4; a weak D match, TRBD1 (5 bases). Germline CDR1 reads ENHRY; CDR2 reads SYGVKD. The V and J ends lost 10 bases and 2 bases respectively, with 11 bases between them. The CDR3 is made up of 13 amino acids. CDR3: CATGPGTNEKLFF. CDR3 DNA: TGTGCCACAGGGCCTGGCACTAATGAAAAACTGTTTTTT.

This clonotype was observed many times. The V call is TRBV29-1, the J call TRBJ1-1; maybe TRBD1 (6 bases). The germline V gene encodes CDR1 SQVTM and CDR2 ANQGSEA. The CDR3 runs 16 residues. Trimming pared 3 bases from V and 1 base from J, leaving 18 bases between. The CDR3 DNA sequence: TGCAGCGTTGAGGTCAGCCCGGGACACGGGAACACTGAAGCTTTCTTT. It is translated as CSVEVSPGHGNTEAFF.

This clonotype was seen ten or more times. The gene calls are TRBV10-3 and TRBJ2-3; no clear D. The V end was cut by 4 bases, the J end by 6 bases, with 14 bases between. The CDR3 loop spans 14 amino acids. Germline V gives CDR1 ENHRY, CDR2 SYGVKD. The CDR3 DNA reads as TGTGCCATCAGTGCGGCAGGAGTATTGGATACGCAGTATTTT. Translating gives CAISAAGVLDTQYF.

The V gene is TRBV5-1, the J gene TRBJ2-1; a weak D match, TRBD2 (5 bases). V was pared by 1 base and J by 6 bases, with 14 bases between. Germline V lookup: CDR1 SGHRS, CDR2 YFSETQ. There are 15 residues in the CDR3. The CDR3 DNA is TGCGCCAGCAGCTTGAGTAGCGAAACTACCAATGAGCAGTTCTTC. Its translation is CASSLSSETTNEQFF.

CDR3 protein: CASSLGVRDGADTQYF. The DNA of the CDR3 is TGTGCCAGCAGCTTAGGAGTACGGGACGGGGCAGATACGCAGTATTTT. The chain uses TRBV7-2 and TRBJ2-3, with D perhaps given as TRBD1 or TRBD2 (5 bases each). Germline V lookup: CDR1 SGHTA, CDR2 FQGNSA. The CDR3 consists of 16 residues. V lost 1 base to trimming and J lost 4 bases, with 15 bases between them.

This clonotype was picked up many times. This chain uses TRBV29-1 with TRBJ2-7; 14 nucleotides agree with TRBD2. This CDR3 is 13 amino acids long. V trimming: 6 bases; J trimming: 4 bases; junction bases outside the gene matches: 2. Germline V CDR1 and CDR2: SQVTM, ANQGSEA. The CDR3 here is CSVGTSGRYEQYF. CDR3 in DNA: TGCAGCGTGGGGACTAGCGGGAGATACGAGCAGTACTTC.

The chain recombines TRBV30 with TRBJ2-1; TRBD2 matches 10 bases. V was pared by 2 bases and J by 6 bases, with 10 bases of the junction left unmatched. Germline V CDR1 and CDR2: GTSNPN, SVGIG (reference sequence). The CDR3 has 16 residues. The CDR3 here is CAWSPLGLADTNEQFF. CDR3 DNA: TGTGCCTGGAGTCCCCTCGGACTAGCGGACACCAATGAGCAGTTCTTC.

There are many counts of this clonotype. The chain combines TRBV12-3 or TRBV12-4 with TRBJ2-3; D gene uncertain. The CDR3 sequence is 11 residues long. Trimming left V 6 bases short and J 7 bases short, with 8 bases between. CDR3 amino acids: CASSAVNTQYF. The CDR3 DNA reads as TGTGCCAGCAGCGCGGTAAATACGCAGTATTTT.

V and J are TRBV12-3 or TRBV12-4 and TRBJ2-7, with 9 positions matching TRBD1. The V segment lost 4 bases and the J segment 5 bases; nucleotides outside the gene matches: 6. CDR3 length: 14 amino acids. CDR3 in DNA: TGTGCCAGCAGTTACCGGGACAGGGCCCACGAGCAGTACTTC. Protein sequence: CASSYRDRAHEQYF.

This clonotype was picked up many times. CDR3 residues: CASSLWAGSEAFF. Written as DNA, the CDR3 is TGCGCCAGCAGCTTGTGGGCAGGGTCGGAAGCTTTCTTT. The J gene is TRBJ1-1, the V gene TRBV5-1, with a possible D match to TRBD1 (5 bases). The CDR3 contains 13 residues. Trimming removed 1 base at V and 8 bases at J, with 12 bases between. Germline V gene sequence: CDR1 SGHRS, CDR2 YFSETQ.

V is TRBV12-3 or TRBV12-4 and J is TRBJ2-4, with 7 positions matching TRBD2. The CDR3 spans 13 residues. Germline trimming cut 5 bases from V and 8 bases from J; bases unmatched to any gene: 6. In DNA form, the CDR3 reads TGTGCCAGCAGTCCGCGGGGGAGGGACATTCAGTACTTC. Translating gives CASSPRGRDIQYF.

This clonotype was seen a handful of times. The chain couples TRBV25-1 to TRBJ2-5; 12 nucleotides align to TRBD2. The trim removed 5 bases at V and 5 bases at J, leaving 3 bases unmatched. Germline V gives CDR1 MGHDK, CDR2 SYGVNS. The CDR3 runs 14 residues. CDR3 region: CASSSTSGSETQYF. CDR3 sequence (DNA): TGTGCCAGCAGTTCGACTAGCGGGAGTGAGACCCAGTACTTC.

Worth noting for this clonotype: Since no conserved phenylalanine or tryptophan closes the CDR3, a read error is the likely cause. The V and J genes are TRBV20-1 and TRBJ1-3; D is unresolved. Germline V gene data show CDR1 as DFQATT and CDR2 as SNEGSKA (reference sequence). The CDR3 sequence is 13 residues long. Deletions cut 3 bases from V and 0 bases from J, with 6 bases between. The CDR3 here is CSARQASGNTIYS. The CDR3 region has the DNA TGCAGTGCTAGGCAGGCCTCTGGAAACACCATATATTCT.

This clonotype has more than one count but fewer than ten. Here the CDR3 DNA reads TGTGCCAGCAGAAAGACAGGGACAGAGACCCAGTACTTC. Protein: CASRKTGTETQYF. The V gene is TRBV6-1, the J gene TRBJ2-5, with 7 positions matching TRBD1. Germline V gene data show CDR1 as MNHNS and CDR2 as SASEGT. J lost 4 bases, V lost 6 bases, and 5 bases had no gene match. The CDR3 has 13 residues.